This TCR beta chain was recovered during a study of T cells in Graves' hyperthyroidism and ophthalmopathy (dated by TCRdb to about 2019). Regarding the research as a whole: Peripheral blood was collected at initial diagnosis, before any treatment. According to the paper, TCR Vbeta CDR3 sequencing was carried out on approximately 140 peripheral blood samples, which came from fewer than 50 ophthalmopathy, around 75 hyperthyroidism and roughly 17 progressor patients. A discovery cohort of 95 to 100 patients, about 43 with Graves' ophthalmopathy and approximately 57 with stable Graves' hyperthyroidism, was used to find distinguishing TCR V-J signatures. The 95 to 100 discovery patients were randomly split 7:3 into training and test sets. In addition, the study compared T-cell repertoires in thyroid tissue and in blood from about 6 Graves' hyperthyroidism patients. After blood sampling, hyperthyroidism patients were treated with methimazole at a starting dose of 30 mg daily, and ophthalmopathy patients were treated with high-dose intravenous methylprednisolone. An independent validation cohort of under 20 hyperthyroidism patients and 15 or so patients who later progressed to ophthalmopathy tested prospective prediction of ophthalmopathy.

TCR beta CDR3 regions were amplified from RNA transcripts. The TCR CDR3 was subjected to a first round of RT-PCR using the HTBI primer set and the Qiagen OneStep RT-PCR kit. A second multiplex PCR round built the libraries, followed by size selection and purification. The libraries were sequenced on an Illumina HiSeq2000 using paired-end 100 bp reads. For the original study's pipeline: SOAPnuke was used to process the raw data, removing reads that contained adapters or uncalled bases, had a mean Phred below 15, or lacked an exact match to the constant primer or identifier. COPE v1.2.5 was used to merge the high-quality paired reads, and each unique nucleotide sequence was defined as a clonotype. Clonotypes were aligned to IMGT TRBV, TRBD and TRBJ reference segments using MiTCR v1.1. Only V-J combinations with frequency above 0.0001, covering 99.2% of repertoires, were analysed. A TCS score was defined as the ratio between F50 (clonal expansion) and ExV (chaos), using BLOSUM62-based TCRdist between CDR3 peptides within each V-J. Welch's t-statistics and random forest reduced 450 to 600 V-J features to about 13, which were used in a naive Bayes classifier (R e1071). The public reads were reprocessed in TCRdb via fastp at Q25 and MiXCR, keeping in-frame beta chains. Identical CDR3 protein sequences are pooled into one entry, listed with their most common genes and DNA. It is TCRdb's table, rather than the study itself, that gives the V and J calls and clone size. The sample table records a few hundred thousand distinct CDR3 sequences; over 12% of these occur just once. The ten top clones hold 30% to 35% of the sample.

Hyperthyroidism patients were newly diagnosed, with disease duration under 2 months, and aged 18 to 65 years. Patients with uncontrolled infections, other autoimmune diseases, pregnancy or lactation were excluded. Clinical symptoms, serum thyroxine and TRAb, thyroid ultrasound, and orbital computed tomography formed the basis for the diagnoses. For progressor patients, blood was drawn at the first diagnosis of hyperthyroidism, before any ophthalmopathy symptoms had appeared. PBMCs were isolated from about 9.1 ml of fresh peripheral blood by Ficoll-Paque density gradient centrifugation. Progressor patients were defined as those initially diagnosed with Graves' hyperthyroidism in whom ophthalmopathy developed during follow-up. Total RNA was extracted with Trizol reagent, and quality was checked on an Agilent 2100 Bioanalyzer. This clonotype was found a few times. Its antigen remains undetermined. Base qualities are not recorded, but no much larger clone differs from it by a single base.

CDR1 is given as SGDLS and CDR2 as YYNGEE, both from the germline V gene. Trimming removed 6 bases from V and 4 bases from J; the gene matches leave 15 bases unexplained. The CDR3, from cysteine to phenylalanine, totals 16 residues. Only CDR3 DNA is held: 48 bases, read in frame from base 1. General study outcomes and caveats: In validation, the model predicted progression to ophthalmopathy with roughly 66% sensitivity and roughly 72% specificity, a median of approximately 6.7 months before onset. Ophthalmopathy was separated from stable hyperthyroidism by a 13 V-J signature model, with 87.88% sensitivity and about 81% specificity obtained in cross-validation and 80%/75% obtained in testing. Most expanded thyroid clonotypes (frequency above 0.001) were also detected in blood, suggesting blood repertoires may reflect thyroid immune responses. No statistical method was used to set the sample size in advance, and investigators knew the group allocation.

This clonotype was obtained from a woman in her fifties or sixties with Graves' hyperthyroidism that later progressed to Graves' ophthalmopathy. This chain is built from TRBV9 and TRBJ1-2, with 7 bases matching TRBD1. Sequenced sample: blood. The base sequence is TGTGCCAGCACCCCCAGGGGGGGGGGTTATGGCTATGGCTACACCTTC. Translated, it reads CASTPRGGGYGYGYTF. This CDR3, with the reference TRBV9 and TRBJ1-2 proteins standing in past its ends, gives the full variable domain DSGVTQTPKHLITATGQRVTLRCSPRSGDLSVYWYQQSLDQGLQFLIQYYNGEERAKGNILERFSAQQFPDLHSELNLSSLELGDSALYFCASTPRGGGYGYGYTFGSGTRLTVV.